These 11 T cell receptor beta chains were all obtained from the same sample, sequenced in a study of shared clonotypes between healthy human individuals. Measured with immunoSEQ multiplex PCR; TCRdb has only the in-frame clones, and not every one. This sample has about 2,100,000 clones, with about 93% found just once. As defined, naive CD8 cells were CD45RO-negative and positively selected for CCR7, with terminally differentiated effector memory CD45RA+ cells excluded. The sequencing sample was made of naive CD8+ T cells from PBMCs. The receptors were sampled from a man younger than 35 in good health. Some clones in this sample may be carry-over from other donors' samples.

This chain links TRBV6-6 with TRBJ1-5; D is unclear. The CDR3 spans 13 residues. With 3 bases removed from V and 5 bases from J, the gap between germline ends came to 8 bases. The germline gives CDR1 MNHNY, CDR2 SVGAGI (reference sequence). CDR3: CASSYRADQPQHF. The CDR3 DNA follows: TGTGCCAGCAGTTATAGGGCAGATCAGCCCCAGCATTTT.

Worth noting for this clone: Other DNA sequences in this sample translate to the same CDR3. The rearrangement joins TRBV4-1 to TRBJ1-2, with 8 bases identical to TRBD1. Germline V gives CDR1 MGHRA, CDR2 YSYEKL. The CDR3 extends over 13 amino acids. The junction had 0 bases not matched to a gene; V was cut back by 1 base and J by 5 bases. As DNA, the CDR3 is TGCGCCAGCAGCCAAGGACAGGGGTATGGCTACACCTTC. It codes for CASSQGQGYGYTF.

The chain links TRBV7-9 to TRBJ2-7; no firm D call. The V and J ends lost 5 bases and 6 bases respectively, with 5 bases between them. Germline assignment: CDR1 SEHNR and CDR2 FQNEAQ (reference sequence). The CDR3 runs 10 residues. Written as DNA, the CDR3 is TGTGCCAGCAGCGGTACCGAGCAGTACTTC. Its protein is CASSGTEQYF.

This rearrangement joins TRBV28 to TRBJ2-7; D perhaps matches TRBD1 (5 bases). CDR3 length: 14 residues. V was cut by 6 bases and J by 0 bases, with 12 bases left in between. Per germline, CDR1 MDHEN and CDR2 SYDVKM. The CDR3 here is CASSNRRRSYEQYF. CDR3 DNA: TGTGCCAGCAGCAACAGGAGACGCTCCTACGAGCAGTACTTC.

A single count supports this clone. In DNA, the CDR3 is TGTGCCAGCTCGGGACAGCGATATAGCAATCAGCCCCAGCATTTT. Amino acid sequence: CASSGQRYSNQPQHF. The chain has TRBV28 and TRBJ1-5, with TRBD1 matching over 7 bases. V was clipped by 8 bases and J by 0 bases; unmatched bases: 7. The germline V gene has CDR1 MDHEN and CDR2 SYDVKM. The CDR3 length is 15 residues.

This clone is a singleton in its sample. The chain employs TRBV13 and TRBJ2-7; 9 positions agree with TRBD2. The CDR3 is made up of 19 amino acids. Trimming took 2 bases from V and 0 from J; bases not matched to a gene: 14. Germline CDR1 reads PRHDT; CDR2 reads FYEKMQ (reference sequence). The CDR3 DNA reads as TGTGCCAGCAGCTTATTGGGGGGGCCGAGCGGGAGGTCCTCCTACGAGCAGTACTTC. Its translation is CASSLLGGPSGRSSYEQYF.

This clone was observed a single time. V is TRBV29-1 and J is TRBJ2-5; D is uncertain. V was cut by 3 bases and J by 1 base, with 18 bases left in between. Germline assignment: CDR1 SQVTM and CDR2 ANQGSEA. The CDR3 covers 16 residues. The CDR3 coding sequence is TGCAGCGTTGATGGGCCCTCGGCATTCCTCCAAGAGACCCAGTACTTC. Protein product: CSVDGPSAFLQETQYF.

The rearrangement joins TRBV28 to TRBJ2-2; 10 nucleotides match TRBD2. The CDR3 has 15 amino acids. CDR1 MDHEN and CDR2 SYDVKM come from the germline V gene. V gave up 6 bases and J gave up 7 bases; unmatched junction bases: 8. Written as DNA, the CDR3 is TGTGCCAGCAGCGCCGGGACTAGCGCGGTCGGGGAGCTGTTTTTT. This sequence encodes CASSAGTSAVGELFF.

This clone was found a few times. The chain couples TRBV19 to TRBJ1-1; no clear D. The V gene's germline CDR1 is LNHDA and CDR2 SQIVND (reference sequence). V was clipped by 3 bases and J by 5 bases, with 10 bases between them. This CDR3 is 13 amino acids long. The CDR3 loop reads CASSIDENTEAFF. The CDR3 DNA reads as TGTGCCAGTAGTATCGACGAGAATACTGAAGCTTTCTTT. The complete variable domain, with remaining parts taken from reference TRBV19 and TRBJ1-1, reads DGGITQSPKYLFRKEGQNVTLSCEQNLNHDAMYWYRQDPGQGLRLIYYSQIVNDFQKGDIAEGYSVSREKKESFPLTVTSAQKNPTAFYLCASSIDENTEAFFGQGTRLTVV.

This chain links TRBV7-9 with TRBJ2-5; D is perhaps TRBD1 (6 bases). Germline assignment: CDR1 SEHNR and CDR2 FQNEAQ (reference sequence). The CDR3 consists of 13 residues. The germline V and J ends were trimmed by 5 bases and 1 base, with 8 bases remaining between them. Here the CDR3 reads CASSDRSQETQYF. Here the CDR3 DNA reads TGTGCCAGCAGCGACAGGAGCCAAGAGACCCAGTACTTC.

This chain joins TRBV6-5 and TRBJ1-5; D might be TRBD1 (6 bases). Trimming took 6 bases from V and 8 from J, leaving 17 bases between them. This CDR3 spans 14 amino acids. CDR1 MNHEY and CDR2 SVGAGI come from the germline V gene. Here the CDR3 reads CASSLLRAGEPQHF. CDR3 in DNA: TGTGCCAGCAGCCTACTCAGGGCAGGGGAGCCCCAGCATTTT.